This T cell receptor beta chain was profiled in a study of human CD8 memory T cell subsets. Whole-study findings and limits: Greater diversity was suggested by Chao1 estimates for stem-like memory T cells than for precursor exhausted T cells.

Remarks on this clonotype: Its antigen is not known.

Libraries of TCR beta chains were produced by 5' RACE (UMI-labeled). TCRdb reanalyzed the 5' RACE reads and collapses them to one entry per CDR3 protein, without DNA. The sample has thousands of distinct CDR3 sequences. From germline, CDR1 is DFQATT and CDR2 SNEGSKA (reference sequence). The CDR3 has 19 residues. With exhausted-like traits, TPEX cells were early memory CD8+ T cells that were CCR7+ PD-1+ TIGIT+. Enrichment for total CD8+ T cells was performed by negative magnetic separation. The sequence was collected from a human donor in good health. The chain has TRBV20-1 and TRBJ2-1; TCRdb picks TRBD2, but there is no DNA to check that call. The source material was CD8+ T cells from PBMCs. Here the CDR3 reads CSARDRETSGSRRGNEQFF.